The next 16 T cell receptor beta chains were all read from a single sample in a study of blood T cells in healthy people across ages. The use of a sample-barcoded 5' primer and a J-beta primer mix characterized a second PCR of about 6 to 12 cycles. Each CDR3 protein is one row after TCRdb ran MiXCR on the 5' RACE reads. Among 380,000 or so distinct CDR3 sequences listed, roughly half were seen once. Input material: blood. Receptors were obtained from a man between 60 and 75 years old in good health.

The J gene is TRBJ2-3, the V gene TRBV3-1; no reliable D call. CDR3 length: 14 amino acids. Trimming cost V 0 bases and J 6 bases, with 10 bases left between them. The germline V gene has CDR1 LGHDT and CDR2 YNNKEL (reference sequence). The CDR3 DNA sequence: TGTGCCAGCAGCCAAGACTGGCGTACGGATACGCAGTATTTT. Translated, it gives CASSQDWRTDTQYF.

This chain joins TRBV7-9 and TRBJ2-6; D call uncertain. The germline V gene encodes CDR1 SEHNR and CDR2 FQNEAQ (reference sequence). V was trimmed by 7 bases and J by 0 bases, leaving 16 bases between them. There are 17 residues in the CDR3. CDR3 loop: CASTPTVPSSGANVLTF. The CDR3 bases are TGTGCCAGCACTCCTACCGTCCCCAGCTCTGGGGCCAACGTCCTGACTTTC. Full variable domain (remainder filled in from reference TRBV7-9 and TRBJ2-6): DTGVSQNPRHKITKRGQNVTFRCDPISEHNRLYWYRQTLGQGPEFLTYFQNEAQLEKSRLLSDRFSAERPKGSFSTLEIQRTEQGDSAMYLCASTPTVPSSGANVLTFGAGSRLTVL.

This clonotype was seen more than once but under ten times. This rearrangement joins TRBV7-9 to TRBJ2-5; 7 bases agree with TRBD2. CDR1 SEHNR and CDR2 FQNEAQ come from the germline V gene (reference sequence). V shed 1 base, J shed 5 bases, and the junction held 4 bases outside the gene matches. CDR3 length: 14 residues. In DNA form, the CDR3 reads TGTGCCAGCAGCTTAGAAATTAGCGGGGAGACCCAGTACTTC. Translating gives CASSLEISGETQYF.

The J gene is TRBJ1-1, the V gene TRBV4-1; maybe TRBD1 (5 bases). Germline CDR1 MGHRA, CDR2 YSYEKL. Trimming took 6 bases from V and 1 from J, leaving 9 bases between them. CDR3 size: 13 residues. CDR3 coding DNA: TGCGCCAGCAGGTCCAGGGAGAACACTGAAGCTTTCTTT. Protein: CASRSRENTEAFF.

This clonotype appeared many times. The V gene is TRBV28, the J gene TRBJ2-6, with 7 nucleotides matching TRBD2. In germline, CDR1 is MDHEN, CDR2 SYDVKM. Trimming took 7 bases from V and 1 from J; bases not matched to a gene: 7. The CDR3 consists of 16 residues. DNA of the CDR3: TGTGCCAGCAATTTGGGGCGGGGGTCTGGGGCCAACGTCCTGACTTTC. Its translation is CASNLGRGSGANVLTF.

This chain uses TRBV15 with TRBJ2-1; D might be TRBD2 (5 bases). V lost 3 bases to trimming and J lost 0 bases, with 12 bases between them. Germline V gives CDR1 LNHNV, CDR2 YYDKDF (reference sequence). The CDR3 spans 16 residues. In nucleotides, the CDR3 is TGTGCCACCAGCAGGGGAGCGCGGAGCTCCTACAATGAGCAGTTCTTC. Translation: CATSRGARSSYNEQFF.

V and J are TRBV20-1 and TRBJ2-5; D not certain. This CDR3 is built from 14 residues. Germline CDR1 and CDR2: DFQATT and SNEGSKA (reference sequence). V was trimmed by 6 bases and J by 1 base, leaving 15 bases between them. CDR3 in amino acids: CSATQTRSQETQYF. The CDR3 DNA sequence: TGCAGTGCAACACAGACGAGAAGCCAAGAGACCCAGTACTTC.

This rearrangement joins TRBV20-1 to TRBJ1-2, with no clear D. The germline V and J ends were trimmed by 1 base and 2 bases, with 20 bases remaining between them. There are 17 residues in the CDR3. CDR1 and CDR2 (germline): DFQATT, SNEGSKA (reference sequence). The CDR3 DNA sequence: TGCAGTGCTAGAGCTCCCCGCGTGAGGACCGCAAACTATGGCTACACCTTC. The encoded protein is CSARAPRVRTANYGYTF.

The chain joins TRBV10-3 to TRBJ2-2, with TRBD2 matching 8 bases. The V gene end was trimmed by 4 bases and the J gene end by 3 bases; junction bases not matched to a gene: 7. CDR1 ENHRY and CDR2 SYGVKD come from the germline V gene. The CDR3 is made up of 16 amino acids. The CDR3 DNA is TGTGCCATCAGTGCCGGGCTAGCGGGTGACACCGGGGAGCTGTTTTTT. Protein sequence: CAISAGLAGDTGELFF.

In this sample, this clonotype turned up many times. This chain uses TRBV7-8 with TRBJ2-5; D tentatively reads TRBD1 or TRBD2 (5 bases each). V lost 5 bases and J lost 3, with 10 bases in between. CDR3 size: 13 residues. Germline assignment: CDR1 SGHVS and CDR2 FQNEAQ. CDR3 coding DNA: TGTGCCAGCAGCCGAGGGGTAAAAGAGACCCAGTACTTC. It is translated as CASSRGVKETQYF.

The chain is built from TRBV20-1 and TRBJ2-5; a weak D match, TRBD2 (5 bases). V lost 0 bases and J 9 bases, leaving 11 bases between the germline ends. This CDR3 spans 12 amino acids. Germline CDR1 is DFQATT and CDR2 is SNEGSKA (reference sequence). The CDR3 sequence is CSARDGVQPQYF. The CDR3 DNA sequence: TGCAGTGCTAGAGACGGGGTCCAGCCCCAGTACTTC.

This clonotype was seen a few times. V usage is TRBV7-2 and J usage is TRBJ1-6; the D is unclear. The CDR3 totals 14 residues. V was cut by 5 bases and J by 0 bases, with 5 bases left in between. The germline V gene has CDR1 SGHTA and CDR2 FQGNSA. CDR3 sequence reads: CASSPSSYNSPLHF. Here the CDR3 DNA reads TGTGCCAGCAGCCCCAGCTCCTATAATTCACCCCTCCACTTT.

The chain joins TRBV20-1 to TRBJ2-7; TRBD1 or TRBD2 may be the D gene (6 bases each). The CDR3 has 14 amino acids. From germline, CDR1 is DFQATT and CDR2 SNEGSKA (reference sequence). The V end was cut by 1 base, the J end by 2 bases, with 12 bases between. This CDR3 is CSARVGGRPYEQYF. The CDR3 coding sequence is TGCAGTGCTAGAGTTGGGGGGCGCCCCTACGAGCAGTACTTC.

The J gene is TRBJ1-5, the V gene TRBV7-2; D is ambiguous. CDR1 is SGHTA and CDR2 is FQGNSA in the germline V gene. The V gene lost 5 bases and the J gene lost 0 bases, with 8 bases spanning the gap. The CDR3 is made up of 14 amino acids. CDR3 nucleotides: TGTGCCAGCAGCCTGACCTTTAGCAATCAGCCCCAGCATTTT. It encodes CASSLTFSNQPQHF. The full variable domain, in which reference TRBV7-2 and TRBJ1-5 provide the parts outside the CDR3, is GAGVSQSPSNKVTEKGKDVELRCDPISGHTALYWYRQSLGQGLEFLIYFQGNSAPDKSGLPSDRFSAERTGGSVSTLTIQRTQQEDSAVYLCASSLTFSNQPQHFGDGTRLSIL.

The chain combines TRBV7-2 with TRBJ2-3, with D maybe TRBD2 (7 bases). The CDR3 spans 16 residues. Germline CDR1 SGHTA, CDR2 FQGNSA. The V end was cut by 4 bases, the J end by 3 bases, with 17 bases between. The CDR3 region is CASSSGGAGVTDTQYF. CDR3 bases: TGTGCCAGCAGCTCCGGGGGCGCGGGAGTGACAGATACGCAGTATTTT.

This clonotype was detected only a few times. The J gene is TRBJ2-3, the V gene TRBV28; 7 positions agree with TRBD2. The CDR3 length is 14 residues. The germline CDR1 and CDR2 sequences are MDHEN and SYDVKM. The J segment lost 4 bases and the V segment lost 8 bases, leaving 9 bases of the junction unmatched. The CDR3 coding sequence is TGTGCCAGCGGGGGGGACCCAGGCCCAGATACGCAGTATTTT. Translation gives CASGGDPGPDTQYF.